Below are 2 T cell receptor beta chains sequenced from a single sample in a study of Graves' ophthalmopathy and Graves' hyperthyroidism. As the template, RNA transcripts were used to amplify TCR beta CDR3 regions. First-round RT-PCR relied on HTBI primers, and a second-round multiplex PCR came next. TCRdb fed the multiplex PCR reads into MiXCR, producing one record per CDR3 protein. The sample holds about 700,000 distinct CDR3 sequences, 35% to 50% seen once. Material for sequencing was peripheral blood. These receptors came from an adult man with Graves' ophthalmopathy.

The chain has TRBV25-1 and TRBJ2-5; TRBD2 is a possible D gene (6 bases). The CDR3 contains 17 residues. Germline V lookup: CDR1 MGHDK, CDR2 SYGVNS. The V end lost 6 bases, the J end lost 2 bases, and 22 bases lay between the germline ends. This CDR3 is CASSQGPQAGPQETQYF. DNA of the CDR3: TGTGCCAGCAGCCAAGGCCCCCAGGCGGGGCCTCAAGAGACCCAGTACTTC.

The V and J genes are TRBV29-1 and TRBJ1-1; 10 bases align to TRBD1. The junction had 12 bases not matched to a gene; V was cut back by 3 bases and J by 8 bases. CDR1 and CDR2 (germline): SQVTM, ANQGSEA. The CDR3 is 15 amino acids. The CDR3 here is CSVEQDRGILGEAFF. CDR3 sequence (DNA): TGCAGCGTTGAGCAGGACAGGGGGATTCTCGGGGAAGCTTTCTTT.